This T cell receptor beta chain is from a study of blood T cells in healthy people across ages (dated by TCRdb to about 2015). For context, the study as a whole: In model experiments, roughly one uniquely barcoded TCR beta cDNA molecule per two T cells was captured by template switching. Age-related changes in TCR beta repertoire diversity were measured in the study by deep sequencing normalized with unique cDNA molecular identifiers. The donors were split into four age groups: young (average about 15 years), middle-aged (about 40), aged (around 67) and long-lived (about 74). To avoid experimental bias, donors of different ages were randomly spread across the sequencing lanes. Using the same blood draw, the study looked at two additional independent replicas of 1 million unique cDNA reads for two donors, one aged 18 to 30 and the other aged 80 or older. What the research found in general, with its limitations: Estimates of total diversity from one million sequenced T cells were regarded as lower bounds and underestimates. Bulk unsorted PBMC profiling prevented conclusive comparison of naive and antigen-experienced compartments. There was a strong correlation between observed TCR beta diversity and the percentage of naive T cells measured by flow cytometry. Compared with the aged group, more naive CD4+ T cells, fewer expanded clones and increased TCR diversity were shown by the long-lived group, suggesting age selection. As age increased, observed TCR beta diversity per million T cells dropped in a roughly linear way, and a significant reduction was already evident by age 40. Because the CMV infection status of the donors was unknown, age-related changes in expanded clonotypes may potentially have been confounded.

V and J are truncated by 0 bases and 0 bases respectively, leaving an intervening sequence of 12 bases. CDR1 and CDR2, per the germline V gene, are SGDLS and YYNGEE. Its CDR3 holds 16 amino acids, cysteine through phenylalanine. The only DNA kept is the CDR3, 48 bases in frame from the first base. The roughly 39 donors, aged about 6 to 100 years, were systemically healthy Caucasian individuals from Russia. Each donor gave 9.5 to 10 milliliters of peripheral blood, drawn into EDTA-treated Vacutainer tubes. Ficoll-Paque density-gradient centrifugation was used to isolate PBMCs, with at least 6.5 million per sample. Total RNA was extracted from PBMCs with Trizol reagent, with at least 6 micrograms obtained per sample. The percentages of naive CD45RAhigh/CD27high T cells were determined by flow cytometry on a PBMC aliquot from every donor. As for this clonotype: Its antigen is unknown. There are no base qualities to consult, and no much larger clone falls within one base.

Library prep was done by 5' RACE. The listed sequencing device is Illumina HiSeq 2500. The second PCR ran for about 7 to 11 cycles and used a J-beta primer mix along with a sample-barcoded 5' primer. Each TCR beta cDNA molecule received a unique molecular identifier from a template-switch 5' adaptor carrying 12 random nucleotides. At least 2.5 million CDR3-containing paired-end reads were obtained from each sample. First-strand cDNA synthesis was performed from all RNA using the Mint cDNA synthesis kit, with priming by a TRBC-specific oligonucleotide. Following uracil-DNA glycosylase treatment, all cDNA underwent a first 18-cycle PCR with the universal primers M1SS and BC2_uni_R. Per the authors' processing: For normalization, 1 million high-quality reads were randomly selected from each sample, with every read carrying a distinct molecular identifier. Reads sharing molecular identifiers were discarded rather than binned into consensus sequences. CDR3 identification, clonotype clustering and error correction used MiTCR with a Q25 quality threshold and the strictest error-elimination algorithm. A nonparametric unseen species model with Euler transformation was used to estimate lower-bound total TCR beta diversity. TCRdb ran its own pipeline on the public reads, namely fastp trimming at Q25 and MiXCR clone calling, and kept in-frame beta chains. Under each unique CDR3 protein, matching rows form one entry showing the most common genes and DNA. In this record, the V and J calls reflect TCRdb's handling and not the investigators' own analysis. Present in this sample are approximately 820,000 distinct CDR3 sequences, around two fifths of which were seen just once. Together, the top ten hold about a fifth of the sample.

This receptor was taken from a man in his sixties in good health. Recombination joined TRBV9 with TRBJ2-5; TRBD2 is a weak D gene call, 6 bases matching. The sample taken for sequencing was blood. The base sequence is TGTGCCAGCAGCGTAGCTCCTCTAGCGAACCAAGAGACCCAGTACTTC. Its product reads: CASSVAPLANQETQYF.